This T cell receptor (beta chain) was observed in a study of preoperative IRX-2 immunotherapy in early breast cancer. CDR3 length equals 11 residues. Deletions cut 3 bases from V and 3 bases from J, with 3 bases between. Germline values: CDR1 SEHNR, CDR2 FQNEAQ (reference sequence). The protocol was immunoSEQ multiplex PCR, while the TCRdb copy is restricted to in-frame clones and leaves out a portion. This sample has around 60,000 clones, with roughly 94% found just once. Regarding treatment: preoperative locoregional IRX-2 cytokine immunotherapy. This phase Ib study tested locoregional IRX-2 cytokine immunotherapy given before surgery.

The chain joins TRBV7-9 to TRBJ2-7, with no clear D. Specimen collection occurred from a patient treated with IRX-2 immunotherapy. The receptor was derived from a human donor with breast cancer. CDR3 nucleotides: TGTGCCAGCAGCTTTCACTACGAGCAGTACTTC. This encodes CASSFHYEQYF.